This T cell receptor beta chain emerged from a study of blood T cells in healthy people across ages. The CDR3 is 15 amino acids. V shed 0 bases and J shed 4 bases, with 10 bases lying between them. Germline-derived CDR1 and CDR2 are SGHRS and YFSETQ. As regards this clonotype: Its cognate antigen is unknown.

Study-wide points: PBMCs that were unsorted prevented a conclusive naive versus antigen-experienced comparison.

No fewer than 5.5 micrograms of total RNA were isolated from every sample. Combining a sample-barcoded 5' primer with a J-beta primer mix, a second PCR ran for roughly 7 to 11 cycles. Every cDNA molecule bore a tag from a template-switch adaptor containing 12 random nucleotides. There were at least 3 million CDR3-containing paired-end reads obtained from each sample. TCRdb passed the 5' RACE reads through MiXCR, listing each CDR3 protein once. In the table there are some 900,000 distinct CDR3 sequences, around 46% of which are singletons. The sequencing sample was made of blood. This clonotype originated in a man younger than 40 in good health. The gene calls are TRBV5-1 and TRBJ2-2; no clear D gene. CDR3 DNA: TGCGCCAGCAGCTTGGTCGTGGTGGGCACCGGGGAGCTGTTTTTT. This codes for CASSLVVVGTGELFF. The full variable domain, completed using reference TRBV5-1 and TRBJ2-2, is KAGVTQTPRYLIKTRGQQVTLSCSPISGHRSVSWYQQTPGQGLQFLFEYFSETQRNKGNFPGRFSGRQFSNSRSEMNVSTLELGDSALYLCASSLVVVGTGELFFGEGSRLTVL.